Shown below are 16 T cell receptor beta chains from a single sample sequenced in a study of CD8+CD57+ T cells in acquired aplastic anemia. The TCR beta profiling, which covered VDJ combination and CDR3 sequence, was carried out using genomic DNA as the template. From the reads, TCRdb called clonotypes with MiXCR, one entry per CDR3 protein. The data show roughly 200,000 distinct CDR3 sequences, more than 60% seen once. CD8+CD57+ cell expansion had been shown by flow cytometry in patients chosen for sequencing. Sequences were obtained from sorted CD4+, CD8+, or CD8+CD57+ T cells (not recorded which) from PBMCs. These receptors all stem from a human donor with aplastic anemia.

This chain uses TRBV7-6 with TRBJ2-1, with TRBD2 matching over 13 bases. The CDR3 is made up of 14 amino acids. The germline V gene has CDR1 SGHVS and CDR2 FNYEAQ. V gave up 5 bases and J gave up 10 bases; unmatched junction bases: 5. The CDR3 DNA reads as TGTGCCAGCAGCACTAGCGGGGGGGCGAACGAGCAGTTCTTC. Translated: CASSTSGGANEQFF.

The chain employs TRBV4-3 and TRBJ1-3; maybe TRBD1 (5 bases). Per germline, CDR1 LGHNA and CDR2 YSLEER. The CDR3 runs to 18 residues. The germline V and J ends were trimmed by 1 base and 4 bases, with 20 bases remaining between them. CDR3: CASSQARLEGWGGNTIYF. CDR3 coding DNA: TGCGCCAGCAGCCAAGCCCGTCTTGAGGGGTGGGGAGGAAACACCATATATTTT.

This clonotype was observed many times. V and J are TRBV7-2 and TRBJ2-1; 11 positions match TRBD2. V was pared by 3 bases and J by 6 bases, with 4 bases of the junction left unmatched. This CDR3 contains 15 residues. From germline, CDR1 is SGHTA and CDR2 FQGNSA. The CDR3 protein is CASSLDSGGANEQFF. CDR3 sequence (DNA): TGTGCCAGCAGCTTGGATAGCGGGGGGGCCAATGAGCAGTTCTTC.

The V call is TRBV29-1, the J call TRBJ2-7; possible D gene TRBD2, 7 bases. This CDR3 has 14 residues. V dropped 2 bases and J dropped 7 bases, with 18 bases sitting between them. Germline lookup yields CDR1 SQVTM and CDR2 ANQGSEA. CDR3 amino acids: CSVERGAGTGEQYF. In DNA, the CDR3 is TGCAGCGTTGAACGGGGGGCTGGCACTGGAGAGCAGTACTTC.

In this sample, this clonotype turned up a few times. The J gene is TRBJ1-2, the V gene TRBV19; 8 nucleotides match TRBD1. The CDR3 runs to 12 residues. V shed 5 bases, J shed 6 bases, and the junction held 2 bases outside the gene matches. The germline V gene encodes CDR1 LNHDA and CDR2 SQIVND (reference sequence). The chain's CDR3 is CASSETGDGYTF. The DNA for the CDR3 is TGTGCCAGTAGTGAGACAGGGGATGGCTACACCTTC. Looking up the rest from reference TRBV19 and TRBJ1-2 gives the full variable domain: DGGITQSPKYLFRKEGQNVTLSCEQNLNHDAMYWYRQDPGQGLRLIYYSQIVNDFQKGDIAEGYSVSREKKESFPLTVTSAQKNPTAFYLCASSETGDGYTFGSGTRLTVV.

The chain combines TRBV7-2 with TRBJ1-1; tentative D call: TRBD1 (5 bases). CDR3 size: 16 residues. The V gene lost 1 base and the J gene lost 5 bases, with 17 bases spanning the gap. The germline CDR1 and CDR2 sequences are SGHTA and FQGNSA. The CDR3: CASSLVYRREGTEAFF. As DNA, the CDR3 is TGTGCCAGCAGCTTAGTATATAGGAGGGAGGGGACTGAAGCTTTCTTT.

In its sample, this clonotype was seen many times. The genes are TRBV11-2 and TRBJ2-1, with D maybe TRBD2 (6 bases). The V end lost 6 bases, the J end lost 5 bases, and 17 bases lay between the germline ends. Germline V CDR1 and CDR2: SGHAT, FQNNGV. This CDR3 region has 15 residues. The CDR3 nucleotides are TGTGCCAGCAGTTACTTTATGACTAGTGACAATGAGCAGTTCTTC. Residues: CASSYFMTSDNEQFF.

This clonotype was seen only a few times. This chain connects TRBV12-3 or TRBV12-4 to TRBJ2-7; tentatively, D is TRBD1 or TRBD2 (5 bases each). The CDR3 runs 14 residues. Trimming pared 3 bases from V and 0 bases from J, leaving 9 bases between. CDR3 sequence reads: CASSLGVTSYEQYF. The CDR3 region has the DNA TGTGCCAGCAGTTTGGGGGTAACCTCCTACGAGCAGTACTTC.

This chain connects TRBV12-3 or TRBV12-4 to TRBJ2-1; D call uncertain. V shed 1 base and J shed 10 bases, with 17 bases lying between them. CDR3 length equals 15 residues. The chain's CDR3 is CASSLGEASGAEQFF. The CDR3 bases are TGTGCCAGCAGTTTAGGCGAGGCGTCGGGCGCCGAGCAGTTCTTC.

This CDR3 is CASSLTGRNIQYF. CDR3 in DNA: TGTGCCAGCAGCTTAACAGGGAGGAACATTCAGTACTTC. The chain carries TRBV7-3 and TRBJ2-4; TRBD2 might be the D (6 bases). The CDR3 covers 13 residues. The V gene lost 0 bases and the J gene lost 7 bases, with 7 bases spanning the gap. Germline CDR1 and CDR2: SGHTA and FQGTGA.

This clonotype occurred many times. The chain combines TRBV12-3 or TRBV12-4 with TRBJ1-6; 8 nucleotides line up with TRBD1. The V and J ends lost 6 bases and 4 bases, in that order; junction bases with no gene match: 5. This CDR3 has 15 residues. The CDR3 reads CASSFDRGYNSPLHF. The CDR3 DNA is TGTGCCAGCAGCTTTGACAGGGGTTATAATTCACCCCTCCACTTT.

The chain has TRBV20-1 and TRBJ1-2; 8 nucleotides align to TRBD1. Germline V lookup: CDR1 DFQATT, CDR2 SNEGSKA (reference sequence). This CDR3 comprises 13 residues. The trim removed 5 bases at V and 8 bases at J, leaving 10 bases unmatched. The CDR3 here is CSALDRGNGGYTF. The CDR3 region has the DNA TGCAGTGCTCTTGACAGGGGCAACGGCGGCTACACCTTC.

The V and J genes are TRBV5-1 and TRBJ2-7; 11 bases are shared with TRBD2. The J segment lost 4 bases and the V segment lost 0 bases, leaving 3 bases of the junction unmatched. CDR3 length equals 15 residues. Germline V CDR1 and CDR2: SGHRS, YFSETQ. The CDR3: CASSLEASGGYEQYF. DNA of the CDR3: TGCGCCAGCAGCTTGGAGGCTAGCGGGGGGTACGAGCAGTACTTC. The full variable domain, completed using reference TRBV5-1 and TRBJ2-7, is KAGVTQTPRYLIKTRGQQVTLSCSPISGHRSVSWYQQTPGQGLQFLFEYFSETQRNKGNFPGRFSGRQFSNSRSEMNVSTLELGDSALYLCASSLEASGGYEQYFGPGTRLTVT.

The DNA for the CDR3 is TGCGCCAGCAGTGAGTCGAGGGCTTCACCCCTCCACTTT. Translating it yields CASSESRASPLHF. The rearrangement links TRBV10-2 to TRBJ1-6; D remains ambiguous. Germline assignment: CDR1 WSHSY and CDR2 SAAADI. The CDR3 has 13 amino acids. V lost 0 bases and J 9 bases, leaving 6 bases between the germline ends.

This chain connects TRBV5-1 to TRBJ1-2, with 7 bases that match TRBD1. Germline CDR1 SGHRS, CDR2 YFSETQ. This CDR3 contains 16 residues. J lost 4 bases, V lost 4 bases, and 13 bases had no gene match. CDR3 DNA sequence: TGCGCCAGCAGCATAGGACAGGACAGTTCCTTCTATGGCTACACCTTC. It specifies CASSIGQDSSFYGYTF.

In its sample, this clonotype was seen once. The gene calls are TRBV2 and TRBJ2-3; 8 bases are shared with TRBD2. CDR1 is SNHLY and CDR2 is FYNNEI in the germline V gene. The CDR3 contains 16 residues. The junction had 13 bases not matched to a gene; V was cut back by 6 bases and J by 5 bases. The CDR3 DNA sequence: TGTGCCAGCAGCCAAGTTGGAGGGAGCGGGAGAGATACGCAGTATTTT. Its protein is CASSQVGGSGRDTQYF.